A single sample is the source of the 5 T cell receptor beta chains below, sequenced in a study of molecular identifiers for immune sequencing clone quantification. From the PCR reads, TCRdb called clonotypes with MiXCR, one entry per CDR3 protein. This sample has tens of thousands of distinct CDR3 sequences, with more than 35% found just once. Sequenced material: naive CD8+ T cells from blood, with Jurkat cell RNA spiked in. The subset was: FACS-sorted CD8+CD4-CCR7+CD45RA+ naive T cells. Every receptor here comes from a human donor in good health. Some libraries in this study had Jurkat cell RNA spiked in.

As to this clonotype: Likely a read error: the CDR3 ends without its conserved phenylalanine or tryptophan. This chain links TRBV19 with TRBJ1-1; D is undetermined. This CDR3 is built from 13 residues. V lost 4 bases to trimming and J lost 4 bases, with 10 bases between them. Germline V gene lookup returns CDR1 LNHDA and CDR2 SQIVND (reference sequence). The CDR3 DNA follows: TGTGCCAGTAGTAAGTCGGGAGTCACTGAAGCTTTCCTT. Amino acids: CASSKSGVTEAFL.

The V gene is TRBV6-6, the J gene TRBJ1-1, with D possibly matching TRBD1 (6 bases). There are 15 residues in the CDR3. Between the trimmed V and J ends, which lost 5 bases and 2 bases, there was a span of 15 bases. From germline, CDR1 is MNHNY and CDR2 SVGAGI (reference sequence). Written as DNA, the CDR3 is TGTGCCAGCAGTATAAACCGGGACACAAACACTGAAGCTTTCTTT. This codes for CASSINRDTNTEAFF.

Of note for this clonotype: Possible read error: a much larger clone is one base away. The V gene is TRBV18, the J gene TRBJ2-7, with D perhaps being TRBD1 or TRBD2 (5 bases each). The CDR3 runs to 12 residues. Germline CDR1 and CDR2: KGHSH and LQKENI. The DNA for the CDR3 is TGTGCCGGCTCACCACGAGGGGACGAGCAGTACTTC. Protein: CAGSPRGDEQYF. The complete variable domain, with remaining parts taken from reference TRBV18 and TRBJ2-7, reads NAGVMQNPRHLVRRRGQEARLRCSPMKGHSHVYWYRQLPEEGLKFMVYLQKENIIDESGMPKERFSAEFPKEGPSILRIQQVVRGDSAAYFCAGSPRGDEQYFGPGTRLTVT.

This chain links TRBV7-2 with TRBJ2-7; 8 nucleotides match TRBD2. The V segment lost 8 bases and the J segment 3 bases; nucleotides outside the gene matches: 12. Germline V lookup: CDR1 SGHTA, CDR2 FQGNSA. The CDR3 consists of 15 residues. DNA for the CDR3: TGTGCCAGCTCCAACGGTGGGCTAGCGGGCTACGAGCAGTACTTC. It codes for CASSNGGLAGYEQYF.

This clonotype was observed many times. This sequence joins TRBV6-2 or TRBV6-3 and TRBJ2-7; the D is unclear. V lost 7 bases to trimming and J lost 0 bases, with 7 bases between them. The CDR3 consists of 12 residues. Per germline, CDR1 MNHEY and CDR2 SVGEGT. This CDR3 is CASTDFSYEQYF. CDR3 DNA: TGTGCCAGCACTGACTTCTCCTACGAGCAGTACTTC.